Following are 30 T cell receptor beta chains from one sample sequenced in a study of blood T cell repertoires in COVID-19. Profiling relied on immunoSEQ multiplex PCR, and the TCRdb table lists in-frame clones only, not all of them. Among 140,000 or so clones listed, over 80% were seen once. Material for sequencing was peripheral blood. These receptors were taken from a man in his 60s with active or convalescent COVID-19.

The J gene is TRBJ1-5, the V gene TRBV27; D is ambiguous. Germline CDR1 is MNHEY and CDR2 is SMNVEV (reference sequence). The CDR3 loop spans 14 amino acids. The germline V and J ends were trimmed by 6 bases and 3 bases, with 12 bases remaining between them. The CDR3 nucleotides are TGTGCCAGCAGGAGCGAGCGATACAATCAGCCCCAGCATTTT. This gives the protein CASRSERYNQPQHF.

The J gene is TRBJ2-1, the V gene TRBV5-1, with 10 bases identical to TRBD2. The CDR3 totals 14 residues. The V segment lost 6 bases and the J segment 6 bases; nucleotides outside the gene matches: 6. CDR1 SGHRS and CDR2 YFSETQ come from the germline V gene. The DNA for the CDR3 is TGCGCCAGCAACCGACTAGCGGGTCGCAATGAGCAGTTCTTC. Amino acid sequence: CASNRLAGRNEQFF.

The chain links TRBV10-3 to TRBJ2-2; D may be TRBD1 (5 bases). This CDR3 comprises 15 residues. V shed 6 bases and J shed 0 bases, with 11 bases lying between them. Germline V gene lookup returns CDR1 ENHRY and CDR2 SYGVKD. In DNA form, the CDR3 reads TGTGCCATCAGCCAAACGACAGCGAACACCGGGGAGCTGTTTTTT. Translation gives CAISQTTANTGELFF.

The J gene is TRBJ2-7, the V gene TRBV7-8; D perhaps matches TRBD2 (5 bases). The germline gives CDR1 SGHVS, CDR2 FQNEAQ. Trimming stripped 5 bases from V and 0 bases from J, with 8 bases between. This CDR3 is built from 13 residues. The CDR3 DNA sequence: TGTGCCAGCAGCCCGCGGGCCTCCTACGAGCAGTACTTC. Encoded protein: CASSPRASYEQYF.

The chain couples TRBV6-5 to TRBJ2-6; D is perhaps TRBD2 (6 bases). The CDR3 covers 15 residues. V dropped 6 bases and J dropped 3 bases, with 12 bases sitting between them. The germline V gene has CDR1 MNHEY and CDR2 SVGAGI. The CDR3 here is CASRGDSGGANVLTF. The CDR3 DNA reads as TGTGCCAGCAGGGGGGACTCCGGTGGGGCCAACGTCCTGACTTTC.

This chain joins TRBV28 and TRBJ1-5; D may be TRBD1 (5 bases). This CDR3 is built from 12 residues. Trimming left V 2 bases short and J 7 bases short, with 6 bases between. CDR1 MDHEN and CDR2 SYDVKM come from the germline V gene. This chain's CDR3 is CASSLAGQPQHF. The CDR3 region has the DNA TGTGCCAGCAGTTTAGCAGGGCAGCCCCAGCATTTT.

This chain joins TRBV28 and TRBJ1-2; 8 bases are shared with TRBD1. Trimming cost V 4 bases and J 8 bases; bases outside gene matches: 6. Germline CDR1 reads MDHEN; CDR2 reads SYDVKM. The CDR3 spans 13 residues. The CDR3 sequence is CASSSGQGVGYTF. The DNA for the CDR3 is TGTGCCAGCAGTTCCGGACAGGGTGTCGGCTACACCTTC.

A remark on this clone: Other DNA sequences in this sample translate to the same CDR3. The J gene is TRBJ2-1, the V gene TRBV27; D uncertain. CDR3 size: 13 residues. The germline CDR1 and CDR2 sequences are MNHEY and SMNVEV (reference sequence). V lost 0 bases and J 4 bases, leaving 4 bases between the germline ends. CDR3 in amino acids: CASSLSRYNEQFF. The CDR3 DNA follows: TGTGCCAGCAGTTTATCCCGTTACAATGAGCAGTTCTTC.

The CDR3 region is CASSTRPGTGILGPGNEQFF. The CDR3 DNA sequence: TGCGCCAGCAGCACAAGGCCCGGGACAGGGATATTAGGCCCTGGGAATGAGCAGTTCTTC. V is TRBV5-1 and J is TRBJ2-1; 9 bases match TRBD1. This CDR3 contains 20 residues. Germline CDR1 reads SGHRS; CDR2 reads YFSETQ. Trimming removed 4 bases from V and 7 bases from J; junction bases left unmatched: 24.

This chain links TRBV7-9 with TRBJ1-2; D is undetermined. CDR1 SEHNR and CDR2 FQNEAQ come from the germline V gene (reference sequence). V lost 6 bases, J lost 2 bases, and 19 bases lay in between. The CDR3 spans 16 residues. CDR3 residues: CASSPGAVRLNYGYTF. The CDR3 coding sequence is TGTGCCAGCAGTCCTGGTGCTGTACGCCTAAACTATGGCTACACCTTC.

In DNA form, the CDR3 reads TGCGCCAGCAAATTTACAGGGTACGCTTCACCCCTCCACTTT. Translating gives CASKFTGYASPLHF. The chain couples TRBV10-2 to TRBJ1-6, with D possibly TRBD1 on 6 matching bases. Trimming shortened V by 7 bases and J by 9 bases, and 16 bases separated the two germline ends. This CDR3 has 14 amino acids. Germline CDR1 is WSHSY and CDR2 is SAAADI.

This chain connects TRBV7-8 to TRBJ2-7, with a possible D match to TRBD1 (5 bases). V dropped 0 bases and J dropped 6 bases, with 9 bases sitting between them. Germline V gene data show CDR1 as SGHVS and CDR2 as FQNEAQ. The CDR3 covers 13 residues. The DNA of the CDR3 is TGTGCCAGCAGCTTAGCAGGACAACCCGAGCAGTACTTC. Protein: CASSLAGQPEQYF.

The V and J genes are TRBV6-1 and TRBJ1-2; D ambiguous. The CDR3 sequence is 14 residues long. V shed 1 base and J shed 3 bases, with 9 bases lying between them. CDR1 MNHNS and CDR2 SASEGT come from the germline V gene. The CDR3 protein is CASSEVVAYYGYTF. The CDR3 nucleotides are TGTGCCAGCAGTGAAGTCGTGGCCTACTATGGCTACACCTTC.

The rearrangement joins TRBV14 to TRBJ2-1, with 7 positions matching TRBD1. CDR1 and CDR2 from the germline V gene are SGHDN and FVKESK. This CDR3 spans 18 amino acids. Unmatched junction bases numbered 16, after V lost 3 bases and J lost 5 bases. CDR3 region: CASSQERQGRRTHNEQFF. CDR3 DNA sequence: TGTGCCAGCAGCCAGGAGAGACAGGGCCGACGGACCCACAATGAGCAGTTCTTC.

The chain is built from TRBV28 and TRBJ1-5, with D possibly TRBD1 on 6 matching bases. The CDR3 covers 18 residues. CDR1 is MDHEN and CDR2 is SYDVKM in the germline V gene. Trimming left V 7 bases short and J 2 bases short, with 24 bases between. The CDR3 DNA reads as TGTGCCAGCACCCAGGCTTGGGGCAGGGGATCAGGCAATCAGCCCCAGCATTTT. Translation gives CASTQAWGRGSGNQPQHF. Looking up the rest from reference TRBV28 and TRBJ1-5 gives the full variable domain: DVKVTQSSRYLVKRTGEKVFLECVQDMDHENMFWYRQDPGLGLRLIYFSYDVKMKEKGDIPEGYSVSREKKERFSLILESASTNQTSMYLCASTQAWGRGSGNQPQHFGDGTRLSIL.

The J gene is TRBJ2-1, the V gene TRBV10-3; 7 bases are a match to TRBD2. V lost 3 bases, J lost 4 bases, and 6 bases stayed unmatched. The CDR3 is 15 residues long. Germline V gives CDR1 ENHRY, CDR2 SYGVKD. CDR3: CAISEGNSGYNEQFF. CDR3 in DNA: TGTGCCATCAGTGAAGGTAATAGCGGGTACAATGAGCAGTTCTTC.

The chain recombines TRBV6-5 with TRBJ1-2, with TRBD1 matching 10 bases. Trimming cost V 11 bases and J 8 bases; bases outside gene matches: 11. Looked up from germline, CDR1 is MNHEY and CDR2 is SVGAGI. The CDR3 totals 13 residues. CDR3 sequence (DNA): TGTGCCGGCAACCGGGACAGGGGTGGAGGCTACACCTTC. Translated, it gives CAGNRDRGGGYTF.

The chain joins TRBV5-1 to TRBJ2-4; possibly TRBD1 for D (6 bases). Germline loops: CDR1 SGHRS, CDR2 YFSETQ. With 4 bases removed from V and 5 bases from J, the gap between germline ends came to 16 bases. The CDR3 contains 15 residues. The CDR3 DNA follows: TGCGCCAGCAGCAAAGGGGACACCGTCCAAAACATTCAGTACTTC. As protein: CASSKGDTVQNIQYF.

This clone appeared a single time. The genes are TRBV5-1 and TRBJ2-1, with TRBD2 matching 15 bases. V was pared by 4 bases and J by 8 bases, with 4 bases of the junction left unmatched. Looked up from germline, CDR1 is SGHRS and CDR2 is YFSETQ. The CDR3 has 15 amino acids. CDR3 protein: CASSPGLAGGDEQFF. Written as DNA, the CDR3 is TGCGCCAGCAGCCCAGGACTAGCGGGAGGGGATGAGCAGTTCTTC. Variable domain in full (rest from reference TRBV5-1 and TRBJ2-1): KAGVTQTPRYLIKTRGQQVTLSCSPISGHRSVSWYQQTPGQGLQFLFEYFSETQRNKGNFPGRFSGRQFSNSRSEMNVSTLELGDSALYLCASSPGLAGGDEQFFGPGTRLTVL.

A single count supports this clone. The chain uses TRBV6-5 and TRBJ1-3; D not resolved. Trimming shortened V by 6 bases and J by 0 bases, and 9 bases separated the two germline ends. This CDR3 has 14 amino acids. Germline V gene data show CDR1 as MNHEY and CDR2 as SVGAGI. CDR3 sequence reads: CASRTESSGNTIYF. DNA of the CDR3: TGTGCCAGCAGAACAGAGAGCTCTGGAAACACCATATATTTT.

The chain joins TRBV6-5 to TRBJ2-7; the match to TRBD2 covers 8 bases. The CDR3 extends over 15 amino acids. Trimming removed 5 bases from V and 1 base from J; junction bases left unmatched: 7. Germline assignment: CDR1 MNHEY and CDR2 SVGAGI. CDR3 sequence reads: CASSTRTSPSYEQYF. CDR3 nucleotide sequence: TGTGCCAGCAGTACCCGGACTAGCCCTTCCTACGAGCAGTACTTC.

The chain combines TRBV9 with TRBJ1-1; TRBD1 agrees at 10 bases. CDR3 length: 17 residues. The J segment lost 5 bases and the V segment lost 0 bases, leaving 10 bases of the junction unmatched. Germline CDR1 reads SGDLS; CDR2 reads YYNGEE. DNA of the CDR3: TGTGCCAGCAGCGTAGGCGGACAGGGGGTGCTGGATACTGAAGCTTTCTTT. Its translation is CASSVGGQGVLDTEAFF.

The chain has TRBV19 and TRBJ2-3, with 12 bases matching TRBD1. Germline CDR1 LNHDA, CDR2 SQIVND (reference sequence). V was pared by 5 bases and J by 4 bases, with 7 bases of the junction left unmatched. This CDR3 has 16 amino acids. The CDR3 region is CASSARGTGGADTQYF. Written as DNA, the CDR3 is TGTGCCAGTAGTGCCAGAGGGACAGGGGGCGCAGATACGCAGTATTTT.

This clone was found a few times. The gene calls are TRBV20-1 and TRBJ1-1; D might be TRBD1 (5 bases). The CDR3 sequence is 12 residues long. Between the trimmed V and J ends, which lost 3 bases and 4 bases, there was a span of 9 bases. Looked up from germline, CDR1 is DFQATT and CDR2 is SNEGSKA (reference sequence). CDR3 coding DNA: TGCAGTGCTAGTGCAGGGCCCACTGAAGCTTTCTTT. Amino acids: CSASAGPTEAFF.

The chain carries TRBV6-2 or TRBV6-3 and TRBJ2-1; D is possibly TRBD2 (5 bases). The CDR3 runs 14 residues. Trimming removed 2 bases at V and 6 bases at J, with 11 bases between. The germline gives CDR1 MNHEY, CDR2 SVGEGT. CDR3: CASSYIRESNEQFF. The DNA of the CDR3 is TGTGCCAGCAGTTACATTCGGGAAAGCAATGAGCAGTTCTTC.

CDR3 nucleotide sequence: TGTGCCAGCAGCTTGGAGGTGGACTTTAACACCGGGGAGCTGTTTTTT. Its translation: CASSLEVDFNTGELFF. The chain couples TRBV5-4 to TRBJ2-2, with D tentatively TRBD2 (5 bases). Germline V lookup: CDR1 SGHNT, CDR2 YYREEE (reference sequence). The CDR3 runs to 16 residues. Trimming pared 0 bases from V and 2 bases from J, leaving 11 bases between. The variable domain in full, completed from reference TRBV5-4 and TRBJ2-2, reads ETGVTQSPTHLIKTRGQQVTLRCSSQSGHNTVSWYQQALGQGPQFIFQYYREEENGRGNFPPRFSGLQFPNYSSELNVNALELDDSALYLCASSLEVDFNTGELFFGEGSRLTVL.

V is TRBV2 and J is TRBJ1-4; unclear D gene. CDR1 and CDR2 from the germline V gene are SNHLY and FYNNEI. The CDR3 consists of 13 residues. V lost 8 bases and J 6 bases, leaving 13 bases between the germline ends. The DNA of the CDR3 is TGTGCCAGCCATTTTACGGGGTATGAAAAACTGTTTTTT. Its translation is CASHFTGYEKLFF.

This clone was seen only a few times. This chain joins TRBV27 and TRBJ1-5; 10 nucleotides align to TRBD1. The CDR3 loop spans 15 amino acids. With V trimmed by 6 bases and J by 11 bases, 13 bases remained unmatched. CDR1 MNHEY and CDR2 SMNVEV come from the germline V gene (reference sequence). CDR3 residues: CASSADRGPAGTQHF. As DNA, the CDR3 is TGTGCCAGCAGCGCCGACAGGGGGCCGGCGGGGACCCAGCATTTT.

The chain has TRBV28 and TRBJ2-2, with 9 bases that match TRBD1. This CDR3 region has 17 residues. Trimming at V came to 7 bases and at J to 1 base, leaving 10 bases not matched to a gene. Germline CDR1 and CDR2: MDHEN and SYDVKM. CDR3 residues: CASNNPPGQGNTGELFF. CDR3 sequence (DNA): TGTGCCAGCAACAATCCTCCGGGACAGGGGAACACCGGGGAGCTGTTTTTT.

The CDR3 DNA sequence: TGTGCCAGCTCACCACCGATGGGTTCGGCGGACACTGAAGCTTTCTTT. Its protein is CASSPPMGSADTEAFF. The J gene is TRBJ1-1, the V gene TRBV18, with no clear D. Germline CDR1 and CDR2: KGHSH and LQKENI. This CDR3 spans 16 amino acids. With 0 bases removed from V and 3 bases from J, the gap between germline ends came to 14 bases.